Listed below are T cell receptor beta chains from one sample, sequenced in a study of T cell repertoires in cytomegalovirus infection. TCRdb used MiXCR to reprocess the reads, holding one entry per CDR3 protein. The repertoire includes 350,000 to 450,000 distinct CDR3 sequences, about a sixth of them detected once, and roughly 9% sits in the top ten. The sample comprised PBMCs. All receptors come from a human donor in good health (CMV status not recorded). Some clones in this sample may be carry-over from other donors' samples. CDR3s include the opening cysteine and the closing phenylalanine or tryptophan. Each record gives: V gene, CDR3 protein.

TRBV6-1 | CASSPYGPTDTQYF
TRBV7-8 | CASSLGTGLFSGNTIYF
TRBV6-6 | CASSASGFGNQPQHF
TRBV4-2 | CASSQELRGRSYNEQFF
TRBV4-1 | CASSQPGRWVDEQYF
TRBV4-1 | CASSQGTGPSSYNEQFF
TRBV7-8 | CASSLVGRSTDTQYF
TRBV11-2 | CASSSLGLVSFREQYF
TRBV7-2 | CASCRIKGEKLFF
TRBV5-4 | CASSQGGTPPGYTF
TRBV6-2/TRBV6-3 | CASSYGAGDNEQFF
TRBV12-3/TRBV12-4 | CASSLTGAGTEAFF
TRBV12-3/TRBV12-4 | CASSLGGTPSDTQYF
TRBV19 | CASRQGSIGETQYF
TRBV28 | CASTSTTGREADTQYF
TRBV7-2 | CASIVGYSRTANYYGYTF
TRBV7-2 | CASSLAAGLNVMQYF
TRBV7-2 | CASSSLGGLVPHEQFF
TRBV6-6 | CASRPGASYEQYF
TRBV7-2 | CASSPTGLAVQETQYF
TRBV20-1 | CSAIAQGFNEKLFF
TRBV7-2 | CASSRDSQQPQHF